Described below is a single TCR beta chain sequence and its context. Its specificity is not known. These data belong to a study of cytomegalovirus exposure and HLA in healthy donors. Overall study findings and caveats: From TCR beta sequences, most subjects' HLA-A and HLA-B alleles were reportedly predicted accurately. Under in vitro conditions, a few CMV-associated chains were confirmed as specific for CMV antigens. Fewer N-insertions than the roughly 650-donor mean were reportedly shown by an Asian-associated ancestry cluster in a later analysis.

The PCR contained 60 Vbeta and 13 Jbeta primers. Here immunoSEQ multiplex PCR was the method, and the copy in TCRdb shows in-frame clones only, minus some. The table lists approximately 80,000 clones. V was pared by 3 bases and J by 1 base, with 10 bases between. The length of the CDR3 is 15 residues. Germline V CDR1 and CDR2: MDHEN, SYDVKM. The chain recombines TRBV28 with TRBJ1-5; D is ambiguous. Sequenced input: PBMCs. The origin of this receptor is a man aged 18-30 years in good health and CMV-seropositive. CDR3: CASSFEGRSNQPQHF. The CDR3 bases are TGTGCCAGCAGTTTTGAGGGAAGGAGCAATCAGCCCCAGCATTTT.